The sequence of this TCR beta chain was determined in a study of T cells after yellow fever vaccination. Study-wide context: Low-cell-number fractions underwent preparation using SMART-Seq v4 Ultra Low Input.

The CDR3 runs 16 residues. V lost 3 bases and J lost 0, with 12 bases in between. CDR1 is KGHSH, CDR2 LQKENI, per germline. About this clonotype: Its specificity is not known.

UMIs and a universal primer site were added when TCR cDNA was made by 5'RACE template switching. Using its own MiXCR run on the 5' RACE reads, TCRdb lists one record per CDR3 protein. The sample records 500,000 to 650,000 distinct CDR3 sequences, 9% to 15% being singletons. General study results and limits: Of the clonotypes, a small share occurred in both CD4 and CD8 compartments.

The sequences come from PBMCs, collected on the day of the yellow fever booster vaccination. This clonotype was obtained from a man aged 30-40 years who received the YFV17D yellow fever vaccine. The rearrangement links TRBV18 to TRBJ2-4; possibly TRBD1 or TRBD2 for D (5 bases each). This CDR3 is CASSPWDVGAKNIQYF. In DNA, the CDR3 is TGTGCCAGCTCACCGTGGGACGTTGGAGCCAAAAACATTCAGTACTTC.